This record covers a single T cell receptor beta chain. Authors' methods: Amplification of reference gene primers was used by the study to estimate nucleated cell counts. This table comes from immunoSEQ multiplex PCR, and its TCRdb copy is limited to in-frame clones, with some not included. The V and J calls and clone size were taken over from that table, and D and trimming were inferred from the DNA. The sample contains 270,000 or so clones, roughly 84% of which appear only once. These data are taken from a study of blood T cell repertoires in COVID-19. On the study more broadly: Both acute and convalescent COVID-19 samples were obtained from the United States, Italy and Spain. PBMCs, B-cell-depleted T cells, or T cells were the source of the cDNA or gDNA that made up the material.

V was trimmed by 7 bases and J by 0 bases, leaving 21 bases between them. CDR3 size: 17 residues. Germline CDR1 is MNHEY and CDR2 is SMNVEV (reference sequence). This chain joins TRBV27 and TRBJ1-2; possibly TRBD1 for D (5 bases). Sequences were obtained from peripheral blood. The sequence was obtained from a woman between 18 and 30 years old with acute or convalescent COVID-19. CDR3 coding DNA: TGTGCCAGCAATCCTACCCCCACCAGGGCCACTAACTATGGCTACACCTTC. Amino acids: CASNPTPTRATNYGYTF.